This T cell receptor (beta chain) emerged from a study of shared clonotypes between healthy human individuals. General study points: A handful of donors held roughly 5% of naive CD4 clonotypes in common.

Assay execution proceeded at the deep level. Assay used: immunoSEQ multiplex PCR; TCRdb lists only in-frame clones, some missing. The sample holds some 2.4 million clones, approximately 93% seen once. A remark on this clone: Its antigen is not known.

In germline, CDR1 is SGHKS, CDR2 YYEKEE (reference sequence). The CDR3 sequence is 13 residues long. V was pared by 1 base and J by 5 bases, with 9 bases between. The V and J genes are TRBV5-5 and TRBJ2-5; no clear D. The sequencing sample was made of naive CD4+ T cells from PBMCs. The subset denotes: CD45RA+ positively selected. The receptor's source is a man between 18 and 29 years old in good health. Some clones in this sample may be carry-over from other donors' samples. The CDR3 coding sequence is TGTGCCAGCAGCTTGCTCTTCGGGGAGACCCAGTACTTC. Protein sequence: CASSLLFGETQYF.